Here is one T cell receptor (beta chain) with its context. From blood CD8+ and CD4+ T cells, TCR beta sequences were generated. Negative isolation was applied to CD8+ and CD4+ T cells, and FACS enrichment was applied to TEMRA cells. The sample is drawn from a study of CD8 T cells in Susac syndrome. About the research overall: Sequenced Susac syndrome patients included roughly six with clinically active disease and about eight in remission. Blood was drawn from Susac syndrome patients while they were therapy-naive, on corticosteroids, or on intravenous immunoglobulin alone.

An amount of RNA that ranged from roughly 0.45 to 1 ug was reverse transcribed with random hexamers. In TCRdb, the immunoSEQ multiplex PCR reads were re-called with MiXCR into one record per CDR3 protein. The sample yields fewer than 60,000 distinct CDR3 sequences, just under 95% seen once. This CDR3 contains 15 residues. V lost 2 bases, J lost 1 base, and 2 bases stayed unmatched. The germline V gene has CDR1 SEHNR and CDR2 FQNEAQ (reference sequence). The TCR sequence derives from a human donor with Susac syndrome. Sequencing was performed on CD8+ T cells from PBMCs. The gene calls are TRBV7-9 and TRBJ2-3, with TRBD2 identical over 8 bases. The DNA for the CDR3 is TGTGCCAGCAGCTTACCCGGGGGGGGCACAGATACGCAGTATTTT. It codes for CASSLPGGGTDTQYF.